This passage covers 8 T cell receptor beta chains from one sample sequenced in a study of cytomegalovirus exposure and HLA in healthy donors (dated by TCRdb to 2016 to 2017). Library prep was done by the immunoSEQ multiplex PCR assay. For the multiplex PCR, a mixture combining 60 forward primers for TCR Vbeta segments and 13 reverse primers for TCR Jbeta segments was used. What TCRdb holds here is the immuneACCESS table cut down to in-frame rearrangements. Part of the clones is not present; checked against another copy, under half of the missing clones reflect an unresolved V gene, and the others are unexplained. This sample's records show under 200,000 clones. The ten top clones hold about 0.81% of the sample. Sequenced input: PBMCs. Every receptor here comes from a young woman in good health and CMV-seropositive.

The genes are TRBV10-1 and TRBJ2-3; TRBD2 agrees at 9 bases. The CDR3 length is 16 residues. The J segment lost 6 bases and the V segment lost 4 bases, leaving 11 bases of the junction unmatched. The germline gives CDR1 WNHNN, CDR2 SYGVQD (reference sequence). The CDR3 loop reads CASSGVAGVKRDTQYF. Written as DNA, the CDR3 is TGCGCCAGCAGTGGGGTAGCGGGAGTAAAGAGGGATACGCAGTATTTT.

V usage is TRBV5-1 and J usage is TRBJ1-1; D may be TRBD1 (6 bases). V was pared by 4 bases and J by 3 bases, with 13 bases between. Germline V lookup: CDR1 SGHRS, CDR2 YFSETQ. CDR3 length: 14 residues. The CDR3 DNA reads TGCGCCAGCAGCGGCACAGGGCCCCACACTGAAGCTTTCTTT. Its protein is CASSGTGPHTEAFF.

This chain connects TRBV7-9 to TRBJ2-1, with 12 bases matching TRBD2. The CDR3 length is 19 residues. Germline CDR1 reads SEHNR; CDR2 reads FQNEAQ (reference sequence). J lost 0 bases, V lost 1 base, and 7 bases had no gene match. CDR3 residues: CASSLDDGLAGTSYNEQFF. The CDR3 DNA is TGTGCCAGCAGCTTAGACGACGGACTAGCGGGGACCTCCTACAATGAGCAGTTCTTC.

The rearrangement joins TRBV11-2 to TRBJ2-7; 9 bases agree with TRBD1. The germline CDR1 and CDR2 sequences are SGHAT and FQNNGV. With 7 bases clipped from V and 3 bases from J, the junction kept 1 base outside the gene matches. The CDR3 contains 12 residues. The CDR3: CASNRGLYEQYF. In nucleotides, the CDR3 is TGTGCCAGCAACAGGGGGCTCTACGAGCAGTACTTC. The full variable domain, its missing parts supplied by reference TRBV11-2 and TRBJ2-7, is EAGVAQSPRYKIIEKRQSVAFWCNPISGHATLYWYQQILGQGPKLLIQFQNNGVVDDSQLPKDRFSAERLKGVDSTLKIQPAKLEDSAVYLCASNRGLYEQYFGPGTRLTVT.

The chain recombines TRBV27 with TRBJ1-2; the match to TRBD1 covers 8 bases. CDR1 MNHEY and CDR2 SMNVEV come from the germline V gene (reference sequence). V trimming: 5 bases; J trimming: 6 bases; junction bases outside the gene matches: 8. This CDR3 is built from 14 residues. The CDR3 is CASSPDREFHGYTF. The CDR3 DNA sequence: TGTGCCAGCAGTCCGGACAGGGAATTCCATGGCTACACCTTC.

CDR3 region: CASSLLATSSLEQYF. In DNA, the CDR3 is TGTGCCAGCAGCTTATTAGCCACTAGCTCCCTCGAGCAGTACTTC. This chain joins TRBV7-9 and TRBJ2-7; possibly TRBD2 for D (6 bases). V lost 2 bases and J 6 bases, leaving 17 bases between the germline ends. This CDR3 region has 15 residues. Germline assignment: CDR1 SEHNR and CDR2 FQNEAQ (reference sequence).

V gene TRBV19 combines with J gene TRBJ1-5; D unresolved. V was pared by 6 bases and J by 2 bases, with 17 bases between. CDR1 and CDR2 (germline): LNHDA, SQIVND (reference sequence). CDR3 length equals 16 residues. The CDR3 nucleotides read TGTGCCAGTAGACTCGACATGATGCGTGGCAATCAGCCCCAGCATTTT. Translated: CASRLDMMRGNQPQHF.

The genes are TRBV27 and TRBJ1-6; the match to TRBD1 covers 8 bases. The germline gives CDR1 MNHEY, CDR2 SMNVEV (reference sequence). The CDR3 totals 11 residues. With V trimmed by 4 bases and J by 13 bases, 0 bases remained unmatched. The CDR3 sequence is CASSSGGPLHF. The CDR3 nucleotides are TGTGCCAGCAGTTCAGGGGGCCCCCTCCACTTT.